This passage covers 22 T cell receptor beta chains from one sample sequenced in a study of cytomegalovirus exposure and HLA in healthy donors. The PCR was carried out with 60 Vbeta primers and 13 Jbeta primers. Repertoires were generated with immunoSEQ multiplex PCR, while TCRdb's copy carries only in-frame clones and drops some. The sample has about 160,000 clones, roughly 80% seen once. The sequenced sample consisted of PBMCs. These receptors were collected from a man aged 45-60 years in good health and CMV-seropositive.

The chain employs TRBV13 and TRBJ2-2, with TRBD2 identical over 10 bases. The CDR3 consists of 17 residues. Trimming removed 5 bases from V and 4 bases from J; junction bases left unmatched: 10. Germline loops: CDR1 PRHDT, CDR2 FYEKMQ (reference sequence). CDR3 sequence (DNA): TGTGCCAGCAGCCCAGCGTATGCTAGCGGGGGCACCGGGGAGCTGTTTTTT. This gives the protein CASSPAYASGGTGELFF. Variable domain in full (rest from reference TRBV13 and TRBJ2-2): AAGVIQSPRHLIKEKRETATLKCYPIPRHDTVYWYQQGPGQDPQFLISFYEKMQSDKGSIPDRFSAQQFSDYHSELNMSSLELGDSALYFCASSPAYASGGTGELFFGEGSRLTVL.

The CDR3 DNA follows: TGTGCCAGCACTCCGGGACAGCTAGTATCCTACGAGCAGTACTTC. It encodes CASTPGQLVSYEQYF. The chain is built from TRBV28 and TRBJ2-7, with 7 nucleotides matching TRBD1. V lost 7 bases and J lost 1; bases outside the gene matches: 10. The V gene's germline CDR1 is MDHEN and CDR2 SYDVKM. This CDR3 has 15 amino acids. Supplemented by reference TRBV28 and TRBJ2-7, the full variable domain reads DVKVTQSSRYLVKRTGEKVFLECVQDMDHENMFWYRQDPGLGLRLIYFSYDVKMKEKGDIPEGYSVSREKKERFSLILESASTNQTSMYLCASTPGQLVSYEQYFGPGTRLTVT.

The V call is TRBV29-1, the J call TRBJ1-2, with a tentative D call TRBD1 (5 bases). Trimming shortened V by 3 bases and J by 4 bases, and 9 bases separated the two germline ends. The CDR3 has 12 amino acids. Germline V gives CDR1 SQVTM, CDR2 ANQGSEA. The CDR3 here is CSVEGGSYGYTF. The DNA of the CDR3 is TGCAGCGTTGAGGGGGGGTCCTATGGCTACACCTTC.

The chain carries TRBV9 and TRBJ2-7; 7 nucleotides match TRBD1. Germline V gene lookup returns CDR1 SGDLS and CDR2 YYNGEE. The V gene end was trimmed by 4 bases and the J gene end by 3 bases; junction bases not matched to a gene: 7. The CDR3 loop spans 14 amino acids. CDR3 nucleotide sequence: TGTGCCAGCAGCCTTAACGCAGGGGGCTACGAGCAGTACTTC. Encoded protein: CASSLNAGGYEQYF. Variable domain in full (rest from reference TRBV9 and TRBJ2-7): DSGVTQTPKHLITATGQRVTLRCSPRSGDLSVYWYQQSLDQGLQFLIQYYNGEERAKGNILERFSAQQFPDLHSELNLSSLELGDSALYFCASSLNAGGYEQYFGPGTRLTVT.

V is TRBV15 and J is TRBJ1-5, with D possibly TRBD1 on 5 matching bases. CDR3 length: 15 residues. Trimming shortened V by 1 base and J by 3 bases, and 10 bases separated the two germline ends. CDR1 is LNHNV, CDR2 YYDKDF, per germline (reference sequence). CDR3 region: CATSRGQGINQPQHF. DNA for the CDR3: TGTGCCACCAGCAGAGGGCAGGGAATCAATCAGCCCCAGCATTTT.

The V call is TRBV6-1, the J call TRBJ2-4, with TRBD1 matching 7 bases. With V trimmed by 0 bases and J by 9 bases, 2 bases remained unmatched. This CDR3 has 13 amino acids. In germline, CDR1 is MNHNS, CDR2 SASEGT. The DNA of the CDR3 is TGTGCCAGCAGTGAAGCGGGGGACAGCATTCAGTACTTC. This gives the protein CASSEAGDSIQYF.

This clone was seen a few times. This chain uses TRBV15 with TRBJ1-2, with 7 bases lining up with TRBD1. CDR1 and CDR2 from the germline V gene are LNHNV and YYDKDF (reference sequence). This CDR3 spans 15 amino acids. V dropped 5 bases and J dropped 4; count of bases not matched to a gene: 10. The CDR3 sequence: CATSPRQGNFYGYTF. The CDR3 DNA is TGTGCCACCAGCCCCCGACAGGGAAACTTCTATGGCTACACCTTC.

The V gene is TRBV4-1, the J gene TRBJ2-1, with D unclear. The CDR3 loop spans 15 amino acids. Trimming removed 1 base from V and 0 bases from J, with 7 bases in between. Germline CDR1 and CDR2: MGHRA and YSYEKL. The CDR3 coding sequence is TGCGCCAGCAGCCAAGGACAAAACTCCTACAATGAGCAGTTCTTC. It specifies CASSQGQNSYNEQFF.

V usage is TRBV5-1 and J usage is TRBJ2-3, with unresolved D. The V gene's germline CDR1 is SGHRS and CDR2 YFSETQ. V was cut by 7 bases and J by 2 bases, with 11 bases left in between. The CDR3 contains 13 residues. The CDR3 protein is CASGPQHTDTQYF. CDR3 nucleotide sequence: TGCGCCAGCGGCCCACAGCACACAGATACGCAGTATTTT.

This chain links TRBV6-1 with TRBJ2-5; D not certain. The J call may be faulty, since TRBJ2-7 better matches the DNA end. CDR3 length: 13 residues. Germline CDR1 MNHNS, CDR2 SASEGT. In DNA form, the CDR3 reads TGTGCCAGCAGTGAACAGGTTATTTACGAGCAGTACTTC. Translation: CASSEQVIYEQYF.

CDR3 amino acids: CASSKGGGNTEAFF. The CDR3 nucleotides are TGTGCCAGTAGTAAAGGGGGTGGGAACACTGAAGCTTTCTTT. The chain couples TRBV19 to TRBJ1-1, with a weak D call TRBD1 (6 bases). V lost 4 bases and J lost 1, with 10 bases in between. The CDR3 extends over 14 amino acids. From germline, CDR1 is LNHDA and CDR2 SQIVND (reference sequence).

This clone has more than one count but fewer than ten. The genes are TRBV7-8 and TRBJ2-2; TRBD1 agrees at 12 bases. The CDR3 has 15 amino acids. V shed 6 bases, J shed 3 bases, and the junction held 2 bases outside the gene matches. CDR1 and CDR2 (germline): SGHVS, FQNEAQ. CDR3 DNA sequence: TGTGCCAGCAGGGGGACAGGGGGCTACACCGGGGAGCTGTTTTTT. Residues: CASRGTGGYTGELFF. The full variable domain, rest sourced from reference TRBV7-8 and TRBJ2-2, is GAGVSQSPRYKVAKRGQDVALRCDPISGHVSLFWYQQALGQGPEFLTYFQNEAQLDKSGLPSDRFFAERPEGSVSTLKIQRTQQEDSAVYLCASRGTGGYTGELFFGEGSRLTVL.

This chain connects TRBV7-2 to TRBJ1-6, with a tentative D call TRBD1 (5 bases). Trimming removed 1 base from V and 8 bases from J, with 12 bases in between. CDR1 and CDR2 (germline): SGHTA, FQGNSA. This CDR3 spans 15 amino acids. The CDR3 bases are TGTGCCAGCAGCTTAGGGCCAGGGCTAGATTCACCCCTCCACTTT. Translating gives CASSLGPGLDSPLHF.

The rearrangement joins TRBV5-4 to TRBJ2-5; 12 bases agree with TRBD1. The germline gives CDR1 SGHNT, CDR2 YYREEE (reference sequence). V gave up 1 base and J gave up 2 bases; unmatched junction bases: 6. The CDR3 totals 17 residues. The CDR3 here is CASSLLGQGAGQETQYF. For the CDR3, the DNA is TGTGCCAGCAGCTTGTTGGGACAGGGGGCTGGGCAAGAGACCCAGTACTTC.

This chain links TRBV7-3 with TRBJ2-3; D gene unclear. CDR1 and CDR2 (germline): SGHTA, FQGTGA. Trimming shortened V by 5 bases and J by 2 bases, and 14 bases separated the two germline ends. The CDR3 covers 15 residues. Here the CDR3 reads CASSALVTATDTQYF. The CDR3 DNA sequence: TGTGCCAGCAGCGCCTTAGTGACTGCCACAGATACGCAGTATTTT.

The V gene is TRBV10-1, the J gene TRBJ2-5; 9 positions agree with TRBD1. Germline V CDR1 and CDR2: WNHNN, SYGVQD (reference sequence). The ends lost 6 bases at V and 5 bases at J; junction bases unmatched: 7. The CDR3 length is 14 residues. The CDR3 DNA reads as TGCGCCAGCAGCGACAGGGGGAATGAGGAGACCCAGTACTTC. Protein: CASSDRGNEETQYF.

The chain carries TRBV27 and TRBJ2-3; 10 positions agree with TRBD2. Germline V gene lookup returns CDR1 MNHEY and CDR2 SMNVEV (reference sequence). V shed 6 bases and J 3 bases; nucleotides not matched to a gene: 12. The CDR3 spans 17 residues. This CDR3 is CASSEGPGLAPTDTQYF. CDR3 in DNA: TGTGCCAGCAGCGAAGGCCCGGGACTAGCGCCTACAGATACGCAGTATTTT.

The V gene is TRBV25-1, the J gene TRBJ1-4, with D tentatively TRBD1 (5 bases). Trimming shortened V by 5 bases and J by 4 bases, and 14 bases separated the two germline ends. The length of the CDR3 is 15 residues. The V gene's germline CDR1 is MGHDK and CDR2 SYGVNS. The DNA of the CDR3 is TGTGCCAGCAGTCGAACGGCGGGGGGTAATGAAAAACTGTTTTTT. Amino acids: CASSRTAGGNEKLFF.

The V gene is TRBV29-1, the J gene TRBJ2-5; D may be TRBD2 (5 bases). There are 15 residues in the CDR3. With 0 bases removed from V and 2 bases from J, the gap between germline ends came to 13 bases. The germline V gene has CDR1 SQVTM and CDR2 ANQGSEA. CDR3 nucleotide sequence: TGCAGCGTTGAAGAATTTGGTCGAGGGCAAGAGACCCAGTACTTC. Protein product: CSVEEFGRGQETQYF.

The DNA for the CDR3 is TGTGCCAGCAGTGGGCCGGGACAGCAGGAGAGGCTGGTGAGGACCGGGGAGCTGTTTTTT. This encodes CASSGPGQQERLVRTGELFF. This chain links TRBV6-1 with TRBJ2-2, with 7 bases matching TRBD1. Germline V gives CDR1 MNHNS, CDR2 SASEGT. The length of the CDR3 is 20 residues. V lost 4 bases and J lost 5; bases outside the gene matches: 22.

V and J are TRBV11-2 and TRBJ2-1; 7 nucleotides match TRBD2. From germline, CDR1 is SGHAT and CDR2 FQNNGV. J was trimmed by 4 bases and V by 2 bases; bases with no gene match: 5. The CDR3 runs 15 residues. The CDR3 here is CASSLSGTLYNEQFF. CDR3 DNA: TGTGCCAGCAGCTTAAGCGGGACCCTTTACAATGAGCAGTTCTTC.

This chain links TRBV4-3 with TRBJ1-4, with 9 bases matching TRBD1. The V segment lost 3 bases and the J segment 5 bases; nucleotides outside the gene matches: 10. The CDR3 consists of 17 residues. The germline gives CDR1 LGHNA, CDR2 YSLEER. CDR3 region: CASSQDTNTGGNEKLFF. The CDR3 DNA is TGCGCCAGCAGCCAGGATACAAATACAGGGGGCAATGAAAAACTGTTTTTT.